The present T cell receptor beta chain was sequenced within a study of T cells in Graves' hyperthyroidism and ophthalmopathy. Amplified TCR beta CDR3 regions derived from RNA transcripts. First-round RT-PCR targeting the TCR CDR3 was performed with the HTBI primer set. Each CDR3 protein is one row after TCRdb ran MiXCR on the multiplex PCR reads. Of about 520,000 distinct CDR3 sequences in the sample, 20% to 25% were seen once. When ophthalmopathy did not progress within 18 months, Graves' hyperthyroidism was considered stable. Not enrolled were patients with uncontrolled infection, other autoimmune disease, pregnancy or lactation. Trimming pared 2 bases from V and 2 bases from J, leaving 15 bases between. This CDR3 contains 16 residues.

The specimen sequenced was blood. The sequence was collected from a man younger than 35 with Graves' hyperthyroidism. The chain couples TRBV12-3 or TRBV12-4 to TRBJ2-5; a possible D gene is TRBD1 (6 bases). The CDR3, as DNA: TGTGCCAGCAGTTTAATGGTGCAGGGGCGACAAGAGACCCAGTACTTC. Protein: CASSLMVQGRQETQYF.